A selection of T cell receptor beta chains follows, all from one sample in a study of cytomegalovirus exposure and HLA in healthy donors. Some clones are missing from TCRdb's copy, which holds only in-frame ones; the method was immunoSEQ multiplex PCR. Recorded for this sample: 150,000 to 200,000 clones. What was sequenced was PBMCs. Receptor source: a man younger than 40 in good health and CMV-seronegative. Both conserved end residues are part of each CDR3. The order of the fields is J gene, V gene, D gene, CDR3 DNA, CDR3 protein. A D gene is named only where the DNA matches it firmly.

TRBJ1-1,TRBV9,NA,TGTGCCAGCAGCCTACAACAGGGTCGAGCTTTCTTT,CASSLQQGRAFF
TRBJ1-1,TRBV2,NA,TGTGCCAGCAGCGATGTCGGGAGTTCCACTGAAGCTTTCTTT,CASSDVGSSTEAFF
TRBJ1-1,TRBV28,TRBD1,TGTGCCAGCAGTTACCCGACAGGGGCGGTTAATGCTTTCTTT,CASSYPTGAVNAFF
TRBJ1-1,TRBV5-1,TRBD1,TGCGCCAGCAGCCGATCGGACAGGGGAAGACCCACTGAAGCTTTCTTT,CASSRSDRGRPTEAFF
TRBJ2-1,TRBV27,TRBD2,TGTGCCAGCAGTTTAGGGACTAGCGGTTACAATGAGCAGTTCTTC,CASSLGTSGYNEQFF
TRBJ2-7,TRBV5-4,TRBD1,TGTGCCAGCAGACTTGGGACAGGGGCTGAACAGTACTTC,CASRLGTGAEQYF
TRBJ1-5,TRBV5-5,NA,TGTGCCAGCAGCACGGGACAAACCCAGCCCCAGCATTTT,CASSTGQTQPQHF
TRBJ1-1,TRBV28,NA,TGTGCCAGCAGTCCCCTCGACAGGGAAGCTTTCTTT,CASSPLDREAFF
TRBJ2-7,TRBV6-5,TRBD1,TGTGCCAGCAGTTACCGACAGGGTGAGCAGTACTTC,CASSYRQGEQYF
TRBJ1-5,TRBV2,TRBD1,TGTGCCAGCAACCTGGGACAGCAGAATCAGCCCCAGCATTTT,CASNLGQQNQPQHF
TRBJ1-3,TRBV28,NA,TGTGCCAGCAGTTTAAAACTCGCCTCTGGAAACACCATATATTTT,CASSLKLASGNTIYF
TRBJ1-2,TRBV11-1,TRBD1,TGTGCCAGCAGCCCCCCCGGGACAGGGGTTGGCTACACCTTC,CASSPPGTGVGYTF
TRBJ2-7,TRBV5-1,NA,TGCGCCAGCAGAAAACAGGGCATAGGCCCCTACGAGCAGTACTTC,CASRKQGIGPYEQYF
TRBJ1-5,TRBV4-3,NA,TGCGCCAGCAGCCGTTCGACGGGAGGGCAGGGCAATCAGCCCCAGCATTTT,CASSRSTGGQGNQPQHF
TRBJ2-7,TRBV5-4,NA,TGTGCCAGCAGCCCAGGGCCTACCTACGAGCAGTACTTC,CASSPGPTYEQYF
TRBJ1-1,TRBV25-1,NA,TGTGCCAGCAGTCGGTTGGTGAACACTGAAGCTTTCTTT,CASSRLVNTEAFF
TRBJ1-1,TRBV29-1,TRBD1,TGCAGCGTTGTCCCGCAGGGGGCGAAGGCTGAAGCTTTCTTT,CSVVPQGAKAEAFF
TRBJ2-1,TRBV6-6,NA,TGTGCCAGCAGTAGTCCGGGAGACTACAATGAGCAGTTCTTC,CASSSPGDYNEQFF
TRBJ2-2,TRBV10-3,NA,TGTGCCATCAGTGAAAGGACATCCGCGAACACCGGGGAGCTGTTTTTT,CAISERTSANTGELFF
TRBJ2-1,TRBV19,NA,TGTGCCAGTAGGCCGGGGGTAAACTACAATGAGCAGTTCTTC,CASRPGVNYNEQFF
TRBJ1-2,TRBV7-9,NA,TGTGCCAGCAGCTCGGGGAAAACCTATGGCTACACCTTC,CASSSGKTYGYTF
TRBJ2-5,TRBV5-1,TRBD2,TGCGCCAGCAGCTTTGGGGGGACTAGCGGGAGGAGAGAGACCCAGTACTTC,CASSFGGTSGRRETQYF
TRBJ1-1,TRBV5-1,NA,TGCGCCAGCAGTCTATTAACAGAGAACACTGAAGCTTTCTTT,CASSLLTENTEAFF
TRBJ1-6,TRBV7-8,NA,TGTGCCAGCAGACTCGCAGGGGCGTATAATTCACCCCTCCACTTT,CASRLAGAYNSPLHF
TRBJ2-2,TRBV6-5,TRBD2,TGTGCCAGCAGCCAAACAGCGGGAGGGGCCGGGGAGCTGTTTTTT,CASSQTAGGAGELFF
TRBJ2-1,TRBV5-1,TRBD2,TGCGCCAGCAGCTCCGGGACTAGCACCTACAATGAGCAGTTCTTC,CASSSGTSTYNEQFF
TRBJ1-5,TRBV28,TRBD1,TGTGCCAGCAGTTTAAACAGGGGAAGCAATCAGCCCCAGCATTTT,CASSLNRGSNQPQHF
TRBJ2-7,TRBV14,NA,TGTGCCAGCAGCCAAGAAAAGGCCCTAGCAGCGTACTTC,CASSQEKALAAYF
TRBJ1-2,TRBV30,NA,TGTGCCTGGAGGTTCCGGTCTAACTATGGCTACACCTTC,CAWRFRSNYGYTF
TRBJ2-7,TRBV4-3,NA,TGCGCCAGCAGCCACGGACCAGCGGTCTCCTACGAGCAGTACTTC,CASSHGPAVSYEQYF
TRBJ1-1,TRBV19,NA,TGTGCCAGAGTACTAATAAAAGCTTTCTTT,CARVLIKAFF
TRBJ2-5,TRBV18,NA,TGTGCCAGCTCACCATCCGGGGGAAGTGAGACCCAGTACTTC,CASSPSGGSETQYF
TRBJ2-1,TRBV6-6,NA,TGTGCCAGCAGTCCCGGACTTAGGTCCTACAATGAGCAGTTCTTC,CASSPGLRSYNEQFF
TRBJ2-7,TRBV4-1,TRBD1,TGCGCCAGCAGCCAACCGACAGGGTACTACGAGCAGTACTTC,CASSQPTGYYEQYF
TRBJ2-2,TRBV27,TRBD1,TGTGCCAGCAGTAACCTCGGACAGGGAGGTTCCGGGGAGCTGTTTTTT,CASSNLGQGGSGELFF
TRBJ1-3,TRBV5-1,NA,TGCGCCAGCAGCTTGGAAGGGAGTGGAAACACCATATATTTT,CASSLEGSGNTIYF
TRBJ1-2,TRBV12-5,NA,TGTGCTAGTGGTTTGGTACTTGGGCGGGGGAAAGGCTACACCTTC,CASGLVLGRGKGYTF
TRBJ1-1,TRBV11-3,TRBD1,TGTGCCAGCAGCCCCACCCGGGACAGGGGAGCTGAAGCTTTCTTT,CASSPTRDRGAEAFF